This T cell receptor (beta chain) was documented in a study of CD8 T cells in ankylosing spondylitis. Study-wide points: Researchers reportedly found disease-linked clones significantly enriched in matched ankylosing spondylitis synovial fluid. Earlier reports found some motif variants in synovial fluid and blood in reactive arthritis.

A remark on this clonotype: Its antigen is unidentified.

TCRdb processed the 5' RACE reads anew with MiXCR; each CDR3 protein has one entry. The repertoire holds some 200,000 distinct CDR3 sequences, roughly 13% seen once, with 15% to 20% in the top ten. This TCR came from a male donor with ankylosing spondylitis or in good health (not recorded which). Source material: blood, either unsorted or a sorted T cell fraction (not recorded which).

CDR3 nucleotides: TGCGCCAGCACCGGACAGGGGGCTCTCCGCGAGCAGTACTTC. It is translated as CASTGQGALREQYF. This chain joins TRBV10-2 and TRBJ2-7; 11 nucleotides agree with TRBD1. From germline, CDR1 is WSHSY and CDR2 SAAADI. Trimming cost V 7 bases and J 6 bases; bases outside gene matches: 8. The length of the CDR3 is 14 residues.